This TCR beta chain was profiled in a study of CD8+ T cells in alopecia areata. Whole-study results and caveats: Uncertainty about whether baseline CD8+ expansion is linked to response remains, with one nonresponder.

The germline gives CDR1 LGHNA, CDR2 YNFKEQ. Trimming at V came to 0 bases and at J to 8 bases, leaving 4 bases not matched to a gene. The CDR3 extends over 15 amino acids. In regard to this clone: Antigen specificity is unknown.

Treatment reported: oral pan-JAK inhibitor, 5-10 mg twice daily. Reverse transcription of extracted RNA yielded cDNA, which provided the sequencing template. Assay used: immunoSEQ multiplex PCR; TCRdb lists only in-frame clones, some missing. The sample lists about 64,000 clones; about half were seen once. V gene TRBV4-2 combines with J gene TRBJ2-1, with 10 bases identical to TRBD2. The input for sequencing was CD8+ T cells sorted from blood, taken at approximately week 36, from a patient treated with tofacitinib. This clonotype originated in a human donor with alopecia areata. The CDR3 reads CASSQDLGLAYEQFF. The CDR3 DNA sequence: TGTGCCAGCAGCCAAGATCTGGGACTAGCGTATGAGCAGTTCTTC.